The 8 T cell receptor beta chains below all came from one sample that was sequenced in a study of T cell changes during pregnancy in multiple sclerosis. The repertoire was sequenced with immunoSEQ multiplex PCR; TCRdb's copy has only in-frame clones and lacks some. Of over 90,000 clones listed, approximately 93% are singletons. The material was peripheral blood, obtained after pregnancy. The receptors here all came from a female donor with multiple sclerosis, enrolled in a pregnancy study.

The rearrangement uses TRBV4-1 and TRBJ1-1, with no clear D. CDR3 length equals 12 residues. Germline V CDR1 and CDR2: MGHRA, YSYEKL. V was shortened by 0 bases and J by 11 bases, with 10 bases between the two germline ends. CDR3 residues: CASSQEGRLAFF. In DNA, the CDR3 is TGCGCCAGCAGCCAAGAGGGCCGTCTGGCTTTCTTT.

CDR3 region: CASSSFMGVEAQYF. CDR3 bases: TGTGCCAGCAGTTCGTTTATGGGAGTTGAGGCCCAGTACTTC. The chain combines TRBV27 with TRBJ2-5; weak D call: TRBD2 (5 bases). This CDR3 has 14 residues. Germline loops: CDR1 MNHEY, CDR2 SMNVEV (reference sequence). V lost 4 bases, J lost 9 bases, and 18 bases lay in between.

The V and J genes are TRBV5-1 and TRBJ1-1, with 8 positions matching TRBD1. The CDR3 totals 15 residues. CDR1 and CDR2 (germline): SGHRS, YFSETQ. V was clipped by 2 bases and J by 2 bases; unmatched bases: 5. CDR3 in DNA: TGCGCCAGCAGCTTCGGACAGGGTATTAACACTGAAGCTTTCTTT. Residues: CASSFGQGINTEAFF. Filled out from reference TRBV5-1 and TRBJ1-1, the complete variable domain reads KAGVTQTPRYLIKTRGQQVTLSCSPISGHRSVSWYQQTPGQGLQFLFEYFSETQRNKGNFPGRFSGRQFSNSRSEMNVSTLELGDSALYLCASSFGQGINTEAFFGQGTRLTVV.

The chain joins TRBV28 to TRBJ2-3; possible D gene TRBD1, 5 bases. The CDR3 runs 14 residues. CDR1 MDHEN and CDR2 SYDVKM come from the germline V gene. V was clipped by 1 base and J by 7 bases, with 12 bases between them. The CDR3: CASSLFQGPNTQYF. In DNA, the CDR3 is TGTGCCAGCAGTTTATTCCAGGGTCCGAATACGCAGTATTTT.

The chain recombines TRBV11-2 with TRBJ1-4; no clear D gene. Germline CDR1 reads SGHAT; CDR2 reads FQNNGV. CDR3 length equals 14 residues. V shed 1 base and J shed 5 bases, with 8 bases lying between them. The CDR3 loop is CASSLGASNEKLFF. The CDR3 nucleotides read TGTGCCAGCAGCTTAGGGGCCTCCAATGAAAAACTGTTTTTT.

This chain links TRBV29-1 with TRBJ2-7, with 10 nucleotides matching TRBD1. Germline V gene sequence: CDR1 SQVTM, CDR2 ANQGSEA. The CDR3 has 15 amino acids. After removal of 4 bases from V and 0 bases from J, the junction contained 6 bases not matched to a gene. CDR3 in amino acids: CSVGDRGPSSYEQYF. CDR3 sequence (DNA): TGCAGCGTTGGAGACAGGGGGCCCTCCTCCTACGAGCAGTACTTC.

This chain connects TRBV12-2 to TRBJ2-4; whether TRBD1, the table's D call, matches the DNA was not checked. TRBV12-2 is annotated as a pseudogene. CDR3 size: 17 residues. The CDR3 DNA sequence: TGTGCAAGTCGCTCCCCTTGCCTCCGGGACAAGGAAAACATTCAGTACTTC. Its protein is CASRSPCLRDKENIQYF.

CDR3 residues: CASSESSTYEQYF. The CDR3 region has the DNA TGTGCCAGCAGTGAATCTAGCACCTACGAGCAGTACTTC. The rearrangement links TRBV6-1 to TRBJ2-7, with D possibly TRBD2 on 5 matching bases. V was clipped by 2 bases and J by 2 bases, with 7 bases between them. CDR3 length: 13 residues. Germline V gives CDR1 MNHNS, CDR2 SASEGT.